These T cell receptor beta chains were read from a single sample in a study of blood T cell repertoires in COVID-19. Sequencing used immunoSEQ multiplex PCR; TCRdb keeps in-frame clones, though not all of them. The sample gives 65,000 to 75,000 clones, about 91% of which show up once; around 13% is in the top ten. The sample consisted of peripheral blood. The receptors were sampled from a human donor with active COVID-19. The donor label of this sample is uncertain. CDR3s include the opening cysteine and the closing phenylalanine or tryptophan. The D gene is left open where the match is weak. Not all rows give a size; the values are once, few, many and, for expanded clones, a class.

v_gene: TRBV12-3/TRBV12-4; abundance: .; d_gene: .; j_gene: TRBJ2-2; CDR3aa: CASSFQGSGELFF; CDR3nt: TGTGCCAGCAGTTTTCAGGGCTCCGGGGAGCTGTTTTTT
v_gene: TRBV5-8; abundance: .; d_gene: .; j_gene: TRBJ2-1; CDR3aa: CASSPRDEQFF; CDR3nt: TGTGCCAGCAGCCCGAGGGATGAGCAGTTCTTC
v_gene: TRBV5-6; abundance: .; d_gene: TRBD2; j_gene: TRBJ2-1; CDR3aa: CASSLIPSGRTEQFF; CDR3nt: TGTGCCAGCAGCTTAATCCCTAGCGGGAGAACTGAGCAGTTCTTC
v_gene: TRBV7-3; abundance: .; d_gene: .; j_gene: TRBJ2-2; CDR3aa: CASSQDSTGELFF; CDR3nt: TGTGCCAGCAGCCAGGACAGCACCGGGGAGCTGTTTTTT
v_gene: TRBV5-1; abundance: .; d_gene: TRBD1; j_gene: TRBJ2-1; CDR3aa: CASSPGQGVDEQFF; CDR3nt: TGCGCCAGCAGCCCGGGACAGGGCGTAGATGAGCAGTTCTTC
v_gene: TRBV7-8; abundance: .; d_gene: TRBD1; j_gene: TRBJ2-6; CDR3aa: CASSPRDRSSGANVLTF; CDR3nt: TGTGCCAGCAGCCCCCGGGACAGAAGCTCTGGGGCCAACGTCCTGACTTTC
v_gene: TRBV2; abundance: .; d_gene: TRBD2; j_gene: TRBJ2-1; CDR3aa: CASSDSSGSSYNEQFF; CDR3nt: TGTGCCAGCAGCGACTCTAGCGGAAGCTCCTACAATGAGCAGTTCTTC
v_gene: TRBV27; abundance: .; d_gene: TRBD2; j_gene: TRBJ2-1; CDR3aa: CASRLSLAGGDNEQFF; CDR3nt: TGTGCCAGCAGACTCTCCCTAGCGGGAGGGGACAATGAGCAGTTCTTC
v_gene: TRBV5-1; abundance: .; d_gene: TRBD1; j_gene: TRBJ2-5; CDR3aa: CASSLLTGQETQYF; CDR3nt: TGCGCCAGCAGCTTATTGACAGGGCAAGAGACCCAGTACTTC
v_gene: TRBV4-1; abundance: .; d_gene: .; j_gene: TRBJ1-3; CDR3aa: CATSRGGAKGWSGNTIYF; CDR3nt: TGCGCCACAAGTCGGGGGGGCGCAAAGGGATGGTCTGGAAACACCATATATTTT
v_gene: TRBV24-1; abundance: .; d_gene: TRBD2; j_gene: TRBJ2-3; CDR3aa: CATSDPSSGRTSTDTQYF; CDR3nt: TGTGCCACCAGTGATCCGTCTAGCGGGAGGACGAGCACAGATACGCAGTATTTT
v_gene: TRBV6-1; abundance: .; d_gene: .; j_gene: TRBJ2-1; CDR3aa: CASSEAAPRAYNEQFF; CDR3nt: TGTGCCAGCAGTGAAGCGGCCCCGAGGGCCTACAATGAGCAGTTCTTC
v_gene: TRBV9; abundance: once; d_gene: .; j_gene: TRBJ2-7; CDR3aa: CASSVIHEQYF; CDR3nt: TGTGCCAGCAGCGTCATCCACGAGCAGTACTTC
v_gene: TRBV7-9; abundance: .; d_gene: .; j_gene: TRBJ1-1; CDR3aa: CASSSRYQYTEAFF; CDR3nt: TGTGCCAGCAGCTCACGGTACCAATACACTGAAGCTTTCTTT
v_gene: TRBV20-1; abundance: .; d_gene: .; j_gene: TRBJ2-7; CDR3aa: CSASLGGWYEQYF; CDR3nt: TGCAGTGCTAGTCTGGGAGGTTGGTACGAGCAGTACTTC
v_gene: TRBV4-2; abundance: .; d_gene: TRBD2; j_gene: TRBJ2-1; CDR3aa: CASSQGSAGGPNEQFF; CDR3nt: TGTGCCAGCAGCCAAGGATCGGCGGGAGGGCCTAATGAGCAGTTCTTC
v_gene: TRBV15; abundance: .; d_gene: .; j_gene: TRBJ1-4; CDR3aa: CASRKHANEKLFF; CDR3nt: TGTGCCAGCCGAAAGCACGCTAATGAAAAACTGTTTTTT